The 14 T cell receptor beta chains below come from one sample, sequenced in a study of T cells in women clearing cervical HPV infection (dated by TCRdb to 2016 to 2018). Receptors were amplified or captured by the immunoSEQ multiplex PCR assay. TCRdb's version of the immuneACCESS table is confined to in-frame rearrangements and falls short of the full clone set. An unresolved V gene accounts for under half of the shortfall where checked; the remainder is of unknown origin. The table held for this sample gives tens of thousands of clones. The top ten clones comprise around 6.6% of the sample. Sequenced sample: blood buffy coat. These receptors were taken from a woman aged 18 to 75 with a cervical HPV16 infection that either progressed to CIN3+ or cleared (not recorded which).

About this clone itself: With the read ending 3 residues before the CDR3 end, the germline J gene is used to fill in that end. Different DNA sequences within this sample yield the same CDR3. V and J are TRBV7-2 and TRBJ2-1; D unresolved. Trimming stripped 5 bases from V and 5 bases from J, with 10 bases between. The CDR3 spans 13 residues. Germline values: CDR1 SGHTA, CDR2 FQGNSA. CDR3 residues: CASSPGLNNEQFF. CDR3 DNA (partial): TGTGCCAGCAGCCCAGGATTAAACAATGAG.

On this clone: The observed sequence ends 3 residues before the CDR3 terminus, with the missing tail filled in from the germline J gene. The genes are TRBV11-3 and TRBJ2-2; D is undetermined. Germline V gene sequence: CDR1 SGHNT, CDR2 YENEEA. The CDR3 extends over 13 amino acids. V lost 1 base and J 5 bases, leaving 5 bases between the germline ends. The CDR3 here is CASSLALTGELFF. The CDR3 DNA, read in part, is TGTGCCAGCAGCTTAGCCCTAACCGGGGAG.

With respect to this clone: With the read ending 3 residues before the CDR3 end, the germline J gene is used to fill in that end. The chain employs TRBV11-2 and TRBJ2-5; TRBD1 matches at 10 bases. Germline CDR1 and CDR2: SGHAT and FQNNGV. V gave up 4 bases and J gave up 4 bases; unmatched junction bases: 3. CDR3 length: 14 residues. The sequenced part of the CDR3 DNA is TGTGCCAGCAGCTCAAGGACAGGGGGAGAGACC. Translating gives CASSSRTGGET. The complete CDR3 reads CASSSRTGGETQYF.

In regard to this clone: The read ends 3 residues early relative to the CDR3; the germline J gene fills the gap. The chain has TRBV6-1 and TRBJ2-1; 9 bases are a match to TRBD2. The V segment lost 4 bases and the J segment 4 bases; nucleotides outside the gene matches: 5. The germline V gene encodes CDR1 MNHNS and CDR2 SASEGT. The CDR3 contains 15 residues. The CDR3 sequence: CASSGLAGIYNEQFF. The CDR3 DNA, read in part, is TGTGCCAGCAGTGGTCTAGCGGGGATTTACAATGAG.

The sequenced CDR3 bases are TGCAGTGCTAGAGATCAGCTAGCGGGGGGGTGGAACACCGGGGAG. Its translation: CSARDQLAGGWNTGE. The CDR3 in full is CSARDQLAGGWNTGELFF. V gene TRBV20-1 combines with J gene TRBJ2-2; TRBD2 aligns across 12 bases. The read falls 3 residues short of the CDR3 end, and the missing part is taken from the germline J gene. Germline V gene lookup returns CDR1 DFQATT and CDR2 SNEGSKA (reference sequence). This CDR3 spans 18 amino acids. V shed 0 bases and J 1 base; nucleotides not matched to a gene: 6.

As concerns this clone: The read comes to an end 3 residues before the CDR3 does, leaving the germline J gene to fill in the end. The rearrangement links TRBV6-1 to TRBJ1-2, with no clear D. The CDR3 runs 15 residues. Per germline, CDR1 MNHNS and CDR2 SASEGT. V lost 1 base and J 1 base, leaving 10 bases between the germline ends. CDR3 sequence: CASSEGARINYGYTF. The CDR3 bases that were read are TGTGCCAGCAGTGAAGGGGCCCGGATTAACTATGGC.

Points on this clone: The read terminates 3 residues ahead of where the CDR3 ends, so the germline J gene completes it. The V gene is TRBV19, the J gene TRBJ1-5; TRBD1 matches at 11 bases. Germline CDR1 LNHDA, CDR2 SQIVND (reference sequence). The V and J ends lost 1 base and 7 bases, in that order; junction bases with no gene match: 6. The CDR3 spans 16 residues. CDR3: CASSIGGTGGGQPQHF. The sequenced part of the CDR3 DNA is TGTGCCAGTAGTATAGGAGGGACAGGGGGTGGACAGCCC.

On this clone itself: The read gets to within 3 residues of the CDR3 end, and the germline J gene fills in the rest. The chain carries TRBV5-6 and TRBJ2-2, with D uncertain. Trimming pared 5 bases from V and 1 base from J, leaving 6 bases between. Germline CDR1 reads SGHDT; CDR2 reads YYEEEE. The CDR3 extends over 13 amino acids. The CDR3 region is CASSVGNTGELFF. CDR3 bases read: TGTGCCAGCAGTGTCGGGAACACCGGGGAG.

A note on this clone: The read ends 3 residues before the CDR3 terminus; that terminus is restored from the germline J gene. This chain connects TRBV7-9 to TRBJ1-2; possibly TRBD1 for D (6 bases). Germline V lookup: CDR1 SEHNR, CDR2 FQNEAQ (reference sequence). The V and J ends lost 8 bases and 4 bases respectively, with 14 bases between them. The CDR3 runs to 13 residues. CDR3 DNA, as far as it was read: TGTGCCAGCCGCCGGGGGGCGATCTATGGC. This gives the protein CASRRGAIYG. The CDR3 reads in full as CASRRGAIYGYTF.

With regard to this clone: From the germline J gene comes the end of the CDR3, since the read stops 3 residues before it. The V and J genes are TRBV19 and TRBJ1-6, with 8 nucleotides matching TRBD1. From germline, CDR1 is LNHDA and CDR2 SQIVND (reference sequence). With 8 bases clipped from V and 7 bases from J, the junction kept 13 bases outside the gene matches. This CDR3 region has 16 residues. The DNA read from the CDR3 is TGTGCCAGTTCTGTGGGACAGGCGATTTTGAATTCACCC. Translation gives CASSVGQAILNSP. The full CDR3 is CASSVGQAILNSPLHF.

A remark on this clone: Read sequence stops 3 residues before the CDR3 end, and the germline J gene provides the missing end. The rearrangement links TRBV10-1 to TRBJ2-2; D call uncertain. The V end was cut by 0 bases, the J end by 3 bases, with 8 bases between. Germline V gene lookup returns CDR1 WNHNN and CDR2 SYGVQD (reference sequence). The CDR3 is 15 residues long. CDR3 region: CASSESGRDTGELFF. CDR3 bases read: TGCGCCAGCAGTGAGTCGGGCAGAGACACCGGGGAG.

This CDR3 reads CASSLVRGAGYGYTF. CDR3 DNA, as far as it was read: TGCGCCAGCAGCTTGGTTAGGGGCGCAGGCTATGGC. V gene TRBV5-1 combines with J gene TRBJ1-2, with a possible D match to TRBD1 (5 bases). The observed sequence ends 3 residues before the CDR3 terminus, with the missing tail filled in from the germline J gene. Germline V gene sequence: CDR1 SGHRS, CDR2 YFSETQ. The CDR3 is 15 amino acids. V gave up 0 bases and J gave up 4 bases, with 13 bases separating them.

In regard to this clone: Sequencing ends 3 residues short of the CDR3 end; the germline J gene provides the rest. The J gene is TRBJ2-3, the V gene TRBV5-1, with D uncertain. V lost 0 bases, J lost 0 bases, and 5 bases lay in between. Germline CDR1 SGHRS, CDR2 YFSETQ. This CDR3 is built from 14 residues. The sequenced CDR3 bases are TGCGCCAGCAGCTTGGCTCAGAGCACAGATACG. Protein sequence: CASSLAQSTDT. The entire CDR3 sequence reads CASSLAQSTDTQYF.

CDR3 sequence: CATSSDRGTEAFF. The DNA read from the CDR3 is TGTGCCACCAGCTCAGACAGGGGAACTGAA. The V and J genes are TRBV15 and TRBJ1-1, with 8 nucleotides matching TRBD1. The CDR3 is cut off 3 residues early in the read; its end comes from the germline J gene. The germline V gene has CDR1 LNHNV and CDR2 YYDKDF (reference sequence). Germline trimming cut 5 bases from V and 5 bases from J; bases unmatched to any gene: 4. There are 13 residues in the CDR3.